The source of this T cell receptor beta chain is a study of T cell responses to AZD1222 COVID-19 vaccine. Overall study findings and caveats: Baseline seropositives among AZD1222 recipients totaled only six or seven. Samples come after the peak T cell response, not at day 14.

The table came from immunoSEQ multiplex PCR; TCRdb's copy has only in-frame clones and leaves some out. The top ten hold less than 1.5% of the sample, which has about 150,000 clones, approximately 90% seen once. In the case of this clone: Its matching antigen is unknown.

The CDR3 extends over 14 amino acids. V lost 0 bases and J lost 0, with 3 bases in between. Germline V gene data show CDR1 as MNHEY and CDR2 as SMNVEV (reference sequence). V usage is TRBV27 and J usage is TRBJ1-5; D ambiguous. Source: peripheral blood, taken 28 days after the second AZD1222 dose. The clonotype comes from an adult who received the AZD1222 COVID-19 vaccine. The CDR3 bases are TGTGCCAGCAGTTTATCGAGTAGCAATCAGCCCCAGCATTTT. Protein product: CASSLSSSNQPQHF.